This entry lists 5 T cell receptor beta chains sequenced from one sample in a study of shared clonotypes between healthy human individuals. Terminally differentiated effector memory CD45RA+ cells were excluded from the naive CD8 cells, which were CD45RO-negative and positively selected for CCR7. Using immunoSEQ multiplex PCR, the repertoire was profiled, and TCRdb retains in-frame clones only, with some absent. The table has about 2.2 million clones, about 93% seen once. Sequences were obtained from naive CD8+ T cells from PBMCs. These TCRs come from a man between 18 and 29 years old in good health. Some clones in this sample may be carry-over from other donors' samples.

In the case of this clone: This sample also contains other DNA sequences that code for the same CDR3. The CDR3 region has the DNA TGTGCCAGCAGTTACTCAGGGGAAGGAACTGAAGCTTTCTTT. Encoded protein: CASSYSGEGTEAFF. This rearrangement joins TRBV6-5 to TRBJ1-1, with a tentative D call TRBD1 (5 bases). The CDR3 has 14 residues. V lost 0 bases to trimming and J lost 5 bases, with 10 bases between them. CDR1 MNHEY and CDR2 SVGAGI come from the germline V gene.

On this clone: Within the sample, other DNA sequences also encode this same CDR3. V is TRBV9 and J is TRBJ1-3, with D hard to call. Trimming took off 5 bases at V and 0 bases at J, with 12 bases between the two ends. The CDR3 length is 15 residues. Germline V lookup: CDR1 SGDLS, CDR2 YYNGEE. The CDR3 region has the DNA TGTGCCAGCAGTGTTACGGGGAACTCTGGAAACACCATATATTTT. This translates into CASSVTGNSGNTIYF. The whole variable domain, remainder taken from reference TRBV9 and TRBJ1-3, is DSGVTQTPKHLITATGQRVTLRCSPRSGDLSVYWYQQSLDQGLQFLIQYYNGEERAKGNILERFSAQQFPDLHSELNLSSLELGDSALYFCASSVTGNSGNTIYFGEGSWLTVV.

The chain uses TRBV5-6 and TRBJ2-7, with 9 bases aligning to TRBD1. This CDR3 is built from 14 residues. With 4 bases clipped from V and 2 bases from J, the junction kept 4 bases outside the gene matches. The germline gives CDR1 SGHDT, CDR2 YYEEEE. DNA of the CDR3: TGTGCCAGCAGCCACGGGACAGGGCCCTACGAGCAGTACTTC. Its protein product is CASSHGTGPYEQYF. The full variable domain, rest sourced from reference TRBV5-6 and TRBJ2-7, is DAGVTQSPTHLIKTRGQQVTLRCSPKSGHDTVSWYQQALGQGPQFIFQYYEEEERQRGNFPDRFSGHQFPNYSSELNVNALLLGDSALYLCASSHGTGPYEQYFGPGTRLTVT.

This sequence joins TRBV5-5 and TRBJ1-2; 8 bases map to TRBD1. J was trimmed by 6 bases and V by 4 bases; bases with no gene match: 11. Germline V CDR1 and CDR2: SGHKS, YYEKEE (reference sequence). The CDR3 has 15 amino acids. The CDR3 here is CASSETTSGGHGYTF. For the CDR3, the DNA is TGTGCCAGCAGCGAAACTACGTCAGGGGGCCATGGCTACACCTTC.

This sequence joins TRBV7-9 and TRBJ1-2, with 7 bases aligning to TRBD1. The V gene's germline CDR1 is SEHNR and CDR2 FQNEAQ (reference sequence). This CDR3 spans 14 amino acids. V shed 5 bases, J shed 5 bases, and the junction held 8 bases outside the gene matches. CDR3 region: CASSVAGGGYGYTF. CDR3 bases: TGTGCCAGCAGCGTCGCAGGGGGAGGTTATGGCTACACCTTC.